This is a list of T cell receptor beta chains from one sample in a study of blood T cell repertoires in COVID-19. The method was immunoSEQ multiplex PCR; TCRdb's version includes in-frame clones alone and lacks a portion of them. Here the sample spans 150,000 to 200,000 clones, approximately 73% being singletons. What was sequenced was PBMCs or T cells enriched from blood (not recorded which). The source is a woman aged 45 to 65 with acute COVID-19. Both conserved end residues are part of each CDR3. D genes are given only for firm matches. Part of the rows lack a size; the others show once, few, many or a class for expanded clones.

TRBD1,TRBV6-5,TRBJ1-5,few,15,TGTGCCAGCAGGCCAGGGGGCGCGAGAAATCAGCCCCAGCATTTT,CASRPGGARNQPQHF
TRBD1,TRBV28,TRBJ1-6,NA,14,TGTGCCAGCAGACCCGGGACAGCCTATTCACCCCTCCACTTT,CASRPGTAYSPLHF
TRBD1,TRBV3-1/TRBV3-2,TRBJ1-1,few,16,TGTGCCAGCAGTCACCGGGACAGATCCCCGAACACTGAAGCTTTCTTT,CASSHRDRSPNTEAFF
TRBD1,TRBV9,TRBJ1-2,NA,17,TGTGCCAGCAGCGTAGTTGGGACAGGGTCCCCAAACTATGGCTACACCTTC,CASSVVGTGSPNYGYTF
TRBD1,TRBV11-2,TRBJ1-5,NA,15,TGTGCCAGCAGCCCGGACAGGGGAATCAATCAGCCCCAGCATTTT,CASSPDRGINQPQHF
NA,TRBV4-3,TRBJ1-2,few,14,TGCGCCAGCAGCCAAGATAAGGGGCGGGAAGGCTACACCTTC,CASSQDKGREGYTF
NA,TRBV10-2,TRBJ1-1,few,13,TGCGCCAGCAGCCAGGGGAGGGGCACTGAAGCTTTCTTT,CASSQGRGTEAFF
TRBD1,TRBV28,TRBJ2-2,NA,19,TGTGCCAGCAGTTCCTACTTGACAGGGGGAAAAGCGAACACCGGGGAGCTGTTTTTT,CASSSYLTGGKANTGELFF
TRBD2,TRBV11-2,TRBJ2-5,few,16,TGTGCCAGCAGCTTAGATCGAGCGGGGGCGTGGGAGACCCAGTACTTC,CASSLDRAGAWETQYF
TRBD1,TRBV29-1,TRBJ1-1,few,16,TGCAGCGTTGAAACTATTCCAGGGGGGATGAACACTGAAGCTTTCTTT,CSVETIPGGMNTEAFF
NA,TRBV7-9,TRBJ1-2,NA,16,TGTGCCAGCAGCTTAGCGGAGGGCGGCCCAGGGTATGGCTACACCTTC,CASSLAEGGPGYGYTF
TRBD2,TRBV6-2/TRBV6-3,TRBJ2-1,once,17,TGTGCCAGCAGTTACTCCCTAGCGGGGGTTCCCGGAAATGAGCAGTTCTTC,CASSYSLAGVPGNEQFF
NA,TRBV4-3,TRBJ2-3,NA,15,TGCGCCAGCAGCCTCCTCTCCGGGGGAACAGATACGCAGTATTTT,CASSLLSGGTDTQYF
NA,TRBV4-1,TRBJ2-1,NA,13,TGCGCCAGCAGCCAAGTGCCCGGGTCTGAGCAGTTCTTC,CASSQVPGSEQFF
NA,TRBV6-5,TRBJ2-6,few,15,TGTGCCAGCAAAGGGGCTAACTCTGGGGCCAACGTCCTGACTTTC,CASKGANSGANVLTF
NA,TRBV19,TRBJ2-5,NA,16,TGTGCCAGTAGTACTCTTCTAGGGGCGCTCCAAGAGACCCAGTACTTC,CASSTLLGALQETQYF
TRBD2,TRBV29-1,TRBJ2-2,few,15,TGCAGCGCTAGACTTCTAGCGGGAGCCACCGGGGAGCTGTTTTTT,CSARLLAGATGELFF
NA,TRBV20-1,TRBJ1-3,NA,10,TGCGGCCTCGGGGGAAACACCATATATTTT,CGLGGNTIYF
TRBD1,TRBV5-1,TRBJ1-1,NA,14,TGCGCCAGCAGCCGTGACAGGGTGGGCACTGAAGCTTTCTTT,CASSRDRVGTEAFF
NA,TRBV4-1,TRBJ2-3,NA,16,TGCGCCAGCAGCCAAGATGGGGGGGCCGCCACAGATACGCAGTATTTT,CASSQDGGAATDTQYF
TRBD2,TRBV6-5,TRBJ2-1,NA,15,TGTGCCAGCACCTGGAGTAGCGGGGGGGCAGGTGAGCAGTTCTTC,CASTWSSGGAGEQFF
NA,TRBV7-9,TRBJ1-1,NA,15,TGTGCCAGCAGCTTGGATGTCAGGGTGAACACTGAAGCTTTCTTT,CASSLDVRVNTEAFF
NA,TRBV5-6,TRBJ1-3,NA,15,TGTGCCAGCAGCTTGAGGGGGGGAACGGGAAACACCATATATTTT,CASSLRGGTGNTIYF
TRBD1,TRBV7-9,TRBJ2-4,many,19,TGTGCCAGCAGCTTAGGGCCCGGACAGGGGAAAAGAGGCAAAAACATTCAGTACTTC,CASSLGPGQGKRGKNIQYF
NA,TRBV19,TRBJ1-3,NA,14,TGTGCCAGTAGCAAACCCCACGGGGGAAACACCATATATTTT,CASSKPHGGNTIYF
NA,TRBV28,TRBJ1-3,NA,15,TGTGCCAGCAGTGCCCCAGGGATGCACGGAAACACCATATATTTT,CASSAPGMHGNTIYF
NA,TRBV12-3/TRBV12-4,TRBJ2-1,NA,13,TGTGCCAGCAGTTTTGGCAAGTACAATGAGCAGTTCTTC,CASSFGKYNEQFF
NA,TRBV7-9,TRBJ2-3,NA,17,TGTGCCAGCAGCCCGGGTGGGCCGCGGGGGCACACAGATACGCAGTATTTT,CASSPGGPRGHTDTQYF
NA,TRBV10-2,TRBJ1-2,NA,15,TGCGCCAGCAGTGAGTCTTCGGGAAGGTTCTATGGCTACACCTTC,CASSESSGRFYGYTF
TRBD1,TRBV19,TRBJ1-2,once,13,TGTGCCAGTAAGACAGGGCCCAACTATGGCTACACCTTC,CASKTGPNYGYTF
TRBD2,TRBV20-1,TRBJ2-5,NA,16,TGCAGTGCTAGTAGAGGGAGCGGGGGGGCCGGAGAGACCCAGTACTTC,CSASRGSGGAGETQYF
TRBD1,TRBV19,TRBJ2-5,many,14,TGTGCCAGTAGACAAAGGACAGGGGGAGAGACCCAGTACTTC,CASRQRTGGETQYF
NA,TRBV6-1,TRBJ2-2,NA,20,TGTGCCAGCAGTGCTACCGTACTTGGGGGCCGTAACCCGAACACCGGGGAGCTGTTTTTT,CASSATVLGGRNPNTGELFF
NA,TRBV2,TRBJ1-5,NA,14,TGTGCCAGCGGGGGAGGATTTGGCAATCAGCCCCAGCATTTT,CASGGGFGNQPQHF
NA,TRBV9,TRBJ2-3,NA,16,TGTGCCAGCAGCGCCTTCGGGGTCACTAGCACAGATACGCAGTATTTT,CASSAFGVTSTDTQYF